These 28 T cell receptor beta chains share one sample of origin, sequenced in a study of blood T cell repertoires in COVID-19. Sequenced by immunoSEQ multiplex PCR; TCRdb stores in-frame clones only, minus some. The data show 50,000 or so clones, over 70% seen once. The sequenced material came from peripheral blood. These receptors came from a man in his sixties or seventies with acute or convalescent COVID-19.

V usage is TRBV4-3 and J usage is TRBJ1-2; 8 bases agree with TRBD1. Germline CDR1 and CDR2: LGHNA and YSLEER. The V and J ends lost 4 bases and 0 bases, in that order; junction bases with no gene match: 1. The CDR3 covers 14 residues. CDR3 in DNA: TGCGCCAGCAGCCCGGACAGGGCTAACTATGGCTACACCTTC. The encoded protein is CASSPDRANYGYTF.

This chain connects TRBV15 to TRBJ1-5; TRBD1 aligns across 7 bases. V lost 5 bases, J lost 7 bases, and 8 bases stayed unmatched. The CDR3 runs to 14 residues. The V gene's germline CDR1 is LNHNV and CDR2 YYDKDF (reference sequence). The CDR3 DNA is TGTGCCACCAGCTCCGGGACAGATTTCCAGCCCCAGCATTTT. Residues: CATSSGTDFQPQHF.

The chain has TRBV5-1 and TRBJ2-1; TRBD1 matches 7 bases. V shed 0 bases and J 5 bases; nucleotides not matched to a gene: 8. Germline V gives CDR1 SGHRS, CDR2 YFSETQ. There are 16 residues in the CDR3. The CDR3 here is CASSLGYQGVNNEQFF. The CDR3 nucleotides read TGCGCCAGCAGCTTGGGCTACCAGGGGGTGAACAATGAGCAGTTCTTC.

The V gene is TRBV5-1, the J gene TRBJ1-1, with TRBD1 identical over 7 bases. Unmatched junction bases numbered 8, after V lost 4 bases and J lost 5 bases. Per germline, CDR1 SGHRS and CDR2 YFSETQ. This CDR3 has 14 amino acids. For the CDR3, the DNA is TGCGCCAGCAGCGCCGCAGGGGGTAGGACTGAAGCTTTCTTT. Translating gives CASSAAGGRTEAFF.

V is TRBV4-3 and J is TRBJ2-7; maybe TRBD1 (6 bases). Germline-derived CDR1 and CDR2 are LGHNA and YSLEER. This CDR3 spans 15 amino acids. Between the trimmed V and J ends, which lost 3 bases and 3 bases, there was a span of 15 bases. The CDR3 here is CASSQSGAWDYEQYF. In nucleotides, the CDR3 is TGCGCCAGCAGCCAGTCAGGGGCCTGGGACTACGAGCAGTACTTC.

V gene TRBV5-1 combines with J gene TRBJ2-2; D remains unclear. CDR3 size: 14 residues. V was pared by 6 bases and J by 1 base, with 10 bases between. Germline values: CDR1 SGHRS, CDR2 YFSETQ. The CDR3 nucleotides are TGCGCCAGCATCGCCTCAGGGAACACCGGGGAGCTGTTTTTT. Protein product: CASIASGNTGELFF.

The CDR3 region is CASSRTGLILLHF. CDR3 nucleotides: TGTGCCAGCAGCCGGACAGGGCTTATACTCCTCCACTTT. The rearrangement uses TRBV6-5 and TRBJ1-6, with 8 nucleotides matching TRBD1. The junction had 10 bases not matched to a gene; V was cut back by 6 bases and J by 15 bases. The germline CDR1 and CDR2 sequences are MNHEY and SVGAGI. CDR3 size: 13 residues.

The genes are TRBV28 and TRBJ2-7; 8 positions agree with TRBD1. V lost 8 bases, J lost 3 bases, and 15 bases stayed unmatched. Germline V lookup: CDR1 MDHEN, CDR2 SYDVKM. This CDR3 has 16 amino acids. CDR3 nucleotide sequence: TGTGCCAGCGTCTCGACCCGTGGACAGGGTATCTACGAGCAGTACTTC. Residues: CASVSTRGQGIYEQYF.

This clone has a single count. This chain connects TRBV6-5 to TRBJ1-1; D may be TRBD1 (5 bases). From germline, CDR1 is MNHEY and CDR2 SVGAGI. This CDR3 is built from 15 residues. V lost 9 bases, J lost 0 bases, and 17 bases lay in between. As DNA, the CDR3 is TGTGCCAGTCATGACCAGGGCGGCCTGAACACTGAAGCTTTCTTT. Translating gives CASHDQGGLNTEAFF.

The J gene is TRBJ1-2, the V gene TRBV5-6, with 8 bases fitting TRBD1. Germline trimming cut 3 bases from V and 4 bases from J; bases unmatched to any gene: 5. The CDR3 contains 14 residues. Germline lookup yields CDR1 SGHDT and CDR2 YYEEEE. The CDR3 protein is CASSSWDRIYGYTF. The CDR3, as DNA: TGTGCCAGCAGCTCATGGGACAGGATCTATGGCTACACCTTC.

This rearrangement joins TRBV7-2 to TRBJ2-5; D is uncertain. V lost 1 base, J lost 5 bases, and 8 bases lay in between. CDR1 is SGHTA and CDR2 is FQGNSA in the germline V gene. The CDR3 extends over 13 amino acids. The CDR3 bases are TGTGCCAGCAGCTTAGGTAGCCTGGAGACCCAGTACTTC. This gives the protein CASSLGSLETQYF. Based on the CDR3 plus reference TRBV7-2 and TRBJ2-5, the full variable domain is GAGVSQSPSNKVTEKGKDVELRCDPISGHTALYWYRQSLGQGLEFLIYFQGNSAPDKSGLPSDRFSAERTGGSVSTLTIQRTQQEDSAVYLCASSLGSLETQYFGPGTRLLVL.

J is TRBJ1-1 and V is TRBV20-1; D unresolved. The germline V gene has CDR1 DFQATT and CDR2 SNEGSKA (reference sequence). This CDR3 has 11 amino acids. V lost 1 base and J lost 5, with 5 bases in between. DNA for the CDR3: TGCAGTGCTAGAGGAGTAACTGAAGCTTTCTTT. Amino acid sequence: CSARGVTEAFF.

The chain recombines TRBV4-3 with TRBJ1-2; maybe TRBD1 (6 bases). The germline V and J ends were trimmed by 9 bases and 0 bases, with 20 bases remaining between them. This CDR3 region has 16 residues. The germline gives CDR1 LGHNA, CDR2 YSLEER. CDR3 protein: CARLGNRDNTNYGYTF. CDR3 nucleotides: TGCGCCAGGCTCGGGAACCGGGACAACACTAACTATGGCTACACCTTC.

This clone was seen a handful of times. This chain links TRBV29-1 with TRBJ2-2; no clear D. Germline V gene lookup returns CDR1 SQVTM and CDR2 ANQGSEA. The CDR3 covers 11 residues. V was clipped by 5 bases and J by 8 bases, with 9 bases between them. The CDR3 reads CSVPMTGELFF. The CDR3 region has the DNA TGCAGCGTTCCCATGACAGGGGAGCTGTTTTTT.

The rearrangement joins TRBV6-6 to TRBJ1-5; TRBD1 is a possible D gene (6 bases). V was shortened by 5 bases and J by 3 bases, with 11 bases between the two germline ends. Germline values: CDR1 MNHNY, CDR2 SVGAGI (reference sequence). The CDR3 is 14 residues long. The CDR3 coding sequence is TGTGCCAGCAGTCCCCGGGACAACAATCAGCCCCAGCATTTT. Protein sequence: CASSPRDNNQPQHF.

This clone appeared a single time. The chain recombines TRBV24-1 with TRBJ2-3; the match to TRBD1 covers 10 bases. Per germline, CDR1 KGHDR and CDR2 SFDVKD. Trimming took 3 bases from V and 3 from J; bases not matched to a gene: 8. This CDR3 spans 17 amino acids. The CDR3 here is CATSDPRQGAWTDTQYF. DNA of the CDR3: TGTGCCACCAGTGATCCTCGACAGGGGGCATGGACAGATACGCAGTATTTT.

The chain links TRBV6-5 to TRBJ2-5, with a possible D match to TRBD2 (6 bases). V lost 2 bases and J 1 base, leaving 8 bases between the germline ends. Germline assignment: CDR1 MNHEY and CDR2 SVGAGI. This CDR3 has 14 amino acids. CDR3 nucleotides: TGTGCCAGCAGTTACAGGGGAGGCCAAGAGACCCAGTACTTC. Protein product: CASSYRGGQETQYF.

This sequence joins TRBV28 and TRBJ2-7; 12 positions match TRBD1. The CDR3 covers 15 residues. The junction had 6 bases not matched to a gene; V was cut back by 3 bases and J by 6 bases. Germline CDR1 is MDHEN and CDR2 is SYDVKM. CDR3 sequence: CASSFQGQGAPEQYF. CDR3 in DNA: TGTGCCAGCAGTTTTCAGGGACAGGGGGCGCCCGAGCAGTACTTC.

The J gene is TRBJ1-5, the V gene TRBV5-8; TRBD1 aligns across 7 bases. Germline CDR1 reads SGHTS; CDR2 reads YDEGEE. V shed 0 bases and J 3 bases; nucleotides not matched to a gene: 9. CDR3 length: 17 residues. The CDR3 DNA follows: TGTGCCAGCAGCTTGGAAATCGACAGGGACACCAATCAGCCCCAGCATTTT. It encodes CASSLEIDRDTNQPQHF.

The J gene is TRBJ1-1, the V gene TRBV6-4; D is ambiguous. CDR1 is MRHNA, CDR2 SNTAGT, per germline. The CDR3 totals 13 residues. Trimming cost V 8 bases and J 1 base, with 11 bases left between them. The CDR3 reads CASAAKANTEAFF. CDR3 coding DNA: TGTGCCAGCGCGGCCAAAGCGAACACTGAAGCTTTCTTT.

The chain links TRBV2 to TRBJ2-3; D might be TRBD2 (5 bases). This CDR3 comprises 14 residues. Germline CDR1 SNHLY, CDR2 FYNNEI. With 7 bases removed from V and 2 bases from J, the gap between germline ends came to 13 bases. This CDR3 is CASTPEAYTDTQYF. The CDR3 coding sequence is TGTGCCAGCACCCCGGAGGCCTACACAGATACGCAGTATTTT.

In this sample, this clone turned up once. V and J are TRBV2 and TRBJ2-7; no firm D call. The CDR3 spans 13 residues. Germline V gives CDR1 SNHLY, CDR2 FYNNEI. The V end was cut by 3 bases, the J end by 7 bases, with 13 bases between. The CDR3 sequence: CASSERLLGEQYF. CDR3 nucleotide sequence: TGTGCCAGCAGTGAGAGACTGCTTGGGGAGCAGTACTTC.

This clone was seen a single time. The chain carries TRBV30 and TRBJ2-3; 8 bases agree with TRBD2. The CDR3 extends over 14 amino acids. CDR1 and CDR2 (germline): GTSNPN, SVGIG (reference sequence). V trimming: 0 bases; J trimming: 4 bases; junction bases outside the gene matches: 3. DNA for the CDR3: TGTGCCTGGAGTGTAAAAGCGGGGGCAGATACGCAGTATTTT. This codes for CAWSVKAGADTQYF.

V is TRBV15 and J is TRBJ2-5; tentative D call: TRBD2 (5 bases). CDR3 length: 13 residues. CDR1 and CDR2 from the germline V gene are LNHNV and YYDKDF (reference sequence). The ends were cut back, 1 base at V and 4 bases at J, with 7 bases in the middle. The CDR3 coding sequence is TGTGCCACCAGCAGAGGGGGAGCAGAGACCCAGTACTTC. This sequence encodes CATSRGGAETQYF.

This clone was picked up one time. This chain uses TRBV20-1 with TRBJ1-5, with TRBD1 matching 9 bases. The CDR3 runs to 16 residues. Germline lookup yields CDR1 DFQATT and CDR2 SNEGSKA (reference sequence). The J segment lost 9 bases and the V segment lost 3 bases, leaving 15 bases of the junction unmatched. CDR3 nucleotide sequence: TGCAGTGCTAGTTTATTCTGGGACAGGGCTAATGGGCCCCAGCATTTT. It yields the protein CSASLFWDRANGPQHF.

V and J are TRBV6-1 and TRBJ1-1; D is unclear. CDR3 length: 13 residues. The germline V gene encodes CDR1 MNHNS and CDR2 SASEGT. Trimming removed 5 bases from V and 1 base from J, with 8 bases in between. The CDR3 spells CASSYLANTEAFF. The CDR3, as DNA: TGTGCCAGCAGTTATCTGGCGAACACTGAAGCTTTCTTT.

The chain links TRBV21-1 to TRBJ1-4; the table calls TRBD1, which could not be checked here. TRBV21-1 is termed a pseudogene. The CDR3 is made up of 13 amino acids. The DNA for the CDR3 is TGTGCCAGCAGCCAGGACAGGGTCGAAAAACTGTTTTTT. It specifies CASSQDRVEKLFF.

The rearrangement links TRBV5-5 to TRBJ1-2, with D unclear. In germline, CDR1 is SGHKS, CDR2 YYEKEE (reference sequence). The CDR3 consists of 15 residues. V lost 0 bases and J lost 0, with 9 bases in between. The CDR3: CASSLEPPSNYGYTF. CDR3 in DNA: TGTGCCAGCAGCTTGGAGCCCCCATCTAACTATGGCTACACCTTC.